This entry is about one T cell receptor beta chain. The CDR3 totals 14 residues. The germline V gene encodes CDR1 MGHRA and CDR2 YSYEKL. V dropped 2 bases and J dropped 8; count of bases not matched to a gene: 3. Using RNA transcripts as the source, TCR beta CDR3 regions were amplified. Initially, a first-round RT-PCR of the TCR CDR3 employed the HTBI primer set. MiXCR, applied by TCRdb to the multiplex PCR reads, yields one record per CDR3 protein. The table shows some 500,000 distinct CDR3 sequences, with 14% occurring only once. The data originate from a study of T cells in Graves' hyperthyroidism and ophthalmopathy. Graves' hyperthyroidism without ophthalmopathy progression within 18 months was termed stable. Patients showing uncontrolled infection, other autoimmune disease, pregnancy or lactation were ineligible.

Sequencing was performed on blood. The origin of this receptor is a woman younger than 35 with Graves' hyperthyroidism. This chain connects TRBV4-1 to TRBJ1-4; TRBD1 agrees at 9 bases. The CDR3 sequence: CASSQKTGGEKLFF. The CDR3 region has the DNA TGCGCCAGCAGCCAAAAAACAGGGGGCGAAAAACTGTTTTTT.